Following are 22 T cell receptor beta chains from one sample sequenced in a study of CD8+ T cells in alopecia areata. RNA was isolated and reverse transcribed to cDNA, the sequencing template. Repertoires were generated with immunoSEQ multiplex PCR, while TCRdb's copy carries only in-frame clones and drops some. The sample lists over 150,000 clones, roughly 60% occurring once. Treatment denoted: oral pan-JAK inhibitor, 5-10 mg twice daily. The material sequenced was CD4+ T cells sorted from blood, taken at week 24, from a patient treated with tofacitinib. Receptors originate from a human donor with alopecia areata.

The V and J genes are TRBV6-6 and TRBJ1-2, with 7 bases lining up with TRBD1. In germline, CDR1 is MNHNY, CDR2 SVGAGI (reference sequence). This CDR3 is 14 amino acids long. After removal of 4 bases from V and 4 bases from J, the junction contained 6 bases not matched to a gene. The DNA for the CDR3 is TGTGCCAGCAGTTCTCGGACAGGCAGCTATGGCTACACCTTC. Its protein is CASSSRTGSYGYTF.

This sequence joins TRBV29-1 and TRBJ2-1; 7 bases match TRBD1. Germline V gene lookup returns CDR1 SQVTM and CDR2 ANQGSEA. The CDR3 is made up of 11 amino acids. Unmatched junction bases numbered 5, after V lost 5 bases and J lost 10 bases. The CDR3 coding sequence is TGCAGCGTTTACAGGGGAAACGAGCAGTTCTTC. Translation: CSVYRGNEQFF.

This chain uses TRBV2 with TRBJ2-1; D is unresolved. The CDR3 loop spans 13 amino acids. Per the germline V gene, CDR1 is SNHLY and CDR2 is FYNNEI. V dropped 4 bases and J dropped 9 bases, with 13 bases sitting between them. Written as DNA, the CDR3 is TGTGCCAGCAGTGCGGTAGGGTTGGCTGAGCAGTTCTTC. Translated: CASSAVGLAEQFF.

The chain uses TRBV29-1 and TRBJ1-3, with no clear D. V was cut by 4 bases and J by 3 bases, with 7 bases left in between. This CDR3 has 12 residues. Germline V gives CDR1 SQVTM, CDR2 ANQGSEA. The CDR3 region is CSVVVVGNTIYF. CDR3 sequence (DNA): TGCAGCGTTGTGGTGGTTGGAAACACCATATATTTT.

This chain connects TRBV27 to TRBJ2-3, with TRBD2 matching over 7 bases. The CDR3 is 15 residues long. Germline V CDR1 and CDR2: MNHEY, SMNVEV (reference sequence). Trimming cost V 3 bases and J 4 bases; bases outside gene matches: 7. The CDR3 sequence is CASSFRGEGADTQYF. In DNA form, the CDR3 reads TGTGCCAGCAGTTTTCGGGGGGAGGGAGCAGATACGCAGTATTTT.

The chain combines TRBV30 with TRBJ2-7; TRBD2 matches 7 bases. After removal of 8 bases from V and 0 bases from J, the junction contained 4 bases not matched to a gene. The CDR3 sequence is 12 residues long. In germline, CDR1 is GTSNPN, CDR2 SVGIG (reference sequence). CDR3 sequence: CALGGSSYEQYF. Here the CDR3 DNA reads TGTGCCCTGGGGGGGAGCTCCTACGAGCAGTACTTC.

The chain carries TRBV29-1 and TRBJ1-5, with no clear D. Germline CDR1 is SQVTM and CDR2 is ANQGSEA. This CDR3 spans 13 amino acids. V lost 4 bases and J lost 1, with 8 bases in between. CDR3 protein: CSVGEASNQPQHF. Written as DNA, the CDR3 is TGCAGCGTTGGAGAGGCGAGCAATCAGCCCCAGCATTTT.

The sample holds many counts of this clone. This sequence joins TRBV30 and TRBJ2-3; tentative D call: TRBD1 (6 bases). The germline V gene encodes CDR1 GTSNPN and CDR2 SVGIG (reference sequence). The CDR3 is 15 residues long. V dropped 2 bases and J dropped 2 bases, with 14 bases sitting between them. CDR3 bases: TGTGCCTGGAGTTACAGGGCGGGCACCACAGATACGCAGTATTTT. Protein: CAWSYRAGTTDTQYF.

This clone turned up a few times. The chain is built from TRBV7-2 and TRBJ1-4; D is ambiguous. This CDR3 is 14 amino acids long. Trimming left V 3 bases short and J 4 bases short, with 9 bases between. The V gene's germline CDR1 is SGHTA and CDR2 FQGNSA. CDR3 loop: CASSFKAFNEKLFF. In DNA, the CDR3 is TGTGCCAGCAGCTTTAAGGCATTTAATGAAAAACTGTTTTTT.

The chain joins TRBV30 to TRBJ2-1, with D perhaps being TRBD1 or TRBD2 (6 bases each). Germline V CDR1 and CDR2: GTSNPN, SVGIG (reference sequence). CDR3 length equals 15 residues. V shed 6 bases and J shed 7 bases, with 22 bases lying between them. CDR3 residues: CACTIHSGAKNEQFF. The CDR3, as DNA: TGTGCCTGTACCATTCACTCGGGGGCGAAAAATGAGCAGTTCTTC.

J is TRBJ2-5 and V is TRBV25-1; 12 bases fit TRBD1. CDR1 and CDR2 from the germline V gene are MGHDK and SYGVNS. The trim removed 6 bases at V and 3 bases at J, leaving 8 bases unmatched. CDR3 length equals 16 residues. CDR3 coding DNA: TGTGCCAGCAGGGGATGGGACAGGGGGCCCGAAGAGACCCAGTACTTC. Translated: CASRGWDRGPEETQYF. Looking up the rest from reference TRBV25-1 and TRBJ2-5 gives the full variable domain: EADIYQTPRYLVIGTGKKITLECSQTMGHDKMYWYQQDPGMELHLIHYSYGVNSTEKGDLSSESTVSRIRTEHFPLTLESARPSHTSQYLCASRGWDRGPEETQYFGPGTRLLVL.

The CDR3 nucleotides read TGCAGCGTTACTGGGGGATCCACAGATTTGTCCTACGAGCAGTACTTC. Encoded protein: CSVTGGSTDLSYEQYF. This chain links TRBV29-1 with TRBJ2-7; D is possibly TRBD1 or TRBD2 (5 bases each). The ends were cut back, 5 bases at V and 1 base at J, with 21 bases in the middle. Germline V CDR1 and CDR2: SQVTM, ANQGSEA. The CDR3 contains 16 residues.

The chain uses TRBV15 and TRBJ1-6; 9 bases are shared with TRBD1. This CDR3 is built from 16 residues. Per germline, CDR1 LNHNV and CDR2 YYDKDF (reference sequence). V lost 1 base, J lost 4 bases, and 2 bases stayed unmatched. The CDR3 here is CATSRGGQGYNSPLHF. As DNA, the CDR3 is TGTGCCACCAGCAGAGGTGGACAGGGGTATAATTCACCCCTCCACTTT. Full variable domain (missing parts from reference TRBV15 and TRBJ1-6): DAMVIQNPRYQVTQFGKPVTLSCSQTLNHNVMYWYQQKSSQAPKLLFHYYDKDFNNEADTPDNFQSRRPNTSFCFLDIRSPGLGDTAMYLCATSRGGQGYNSPLHFGNGTRLTVT.

The gene calls are TRBV6-5 and TRBJ2-5; D is perhaps TRBD1 (6 bases). Germline-derived CDR1 and CDR2 are MNHEY and SVGAGI. The length of the CDR3 is 15 residues. V was pared by 2 bases and J by 4 bases, with 14 bases between. CDR3 sequence reads: CASSYRRGGGETQYF. The CDR3 DNA is TGTGCCAGCAGTTACCGCAGGGGCGGAGGAGAGACCCAGTACTTC.

The chain links TRBV7-2 to TRBJ2-2, with 9 bases lining up with TRBD2. The J segment lost 4 bases and the V segment lost 2 bases, leaving 5 bases of the junction unmatched. Germline V lookup: CDR1 SGHTA, CDR2 FQGNSA. This CDR3 is 16 amino acids long. The CDR3, as DNA: TGTGCCAGCAGCTTAAGAAGCGGGGGGCGCACCGGGGAGCTGTTTTTT. It is translated as CASSLRSGGRTGELFF.

V and J are TRBV20-1 and TRBJ2-1; the D is unclear. Trimming left V 7 bases short and J 7 bases short, with 11 bases between. CDR3 size: 11 residues. CDR1 and CDR2 (germline): DFQATT, SNEGSKA (reference sequence). CDR3 nucleotides: TGCAGTGTTTTAAACGGAAATGAGCAGTTCTTC. It codes for CSVLNGNEQFF.

V is TRBV5-1 and J is TRBJ2-5; D ambiguous. This CDR3 is 15 amino acids long. Germline CDR1 is SGHRS and CDR2 is YFSETQ. The V and J ends lost 0 bases and 4 bases respectively, with 13 bases between them. The CDR3 here is CASSLGGSGPETQYF. The CDR3 DNA follows: TGCGCCAGCAGCTTGGGTGGGTCTGGGCCAGAGACCCAGTACTTC.

The chain is built from TRBV7-9 and TRBJ2-3, with 9 positions matching TRBD2. CDR3 length: 16 residues. With V trimmed by 7 bases and J by 4 bases, 12 bases remained unmatched. The germline gives CDR1 SEHNR, CDR2 FQNEAQ (reference sequence). The CDR3 DNA is TGTGCCAGCATCCCCGGACTAGCGAGGTCTGCAGATACGCAGTATTTT. Translated, it gives CASIPGLARSADTQYF.

This clone was counted a few times. The rearrangement uses TRBV2 and TRBJ2-3; 13 bases line up with TRBD2. The germline CDR1 and CDR2 sequences are SNHLY and FYNNEI. This CDR3 contains 16 residues. The trim removed 5 bases at V and 3 bases at J, leaving 5 bases unmatched. The CDR3 protein is CASSTWTSGGTDTQYF. CDR3 coding DNA: TGTGCCAGCAGTACCTGGACTAGCGGGGGTACAGATACGCAGTATTTT.

This clone has just a few counts. The V gene is TRBV6-5, the J gene TRBJ2-7; the D call may be TRBD1 or TRBD2 (5 bases each). V dropped 6 bases and J dropped 4 bases, with 19 bases sitting between them. The CDR3 length is 15 residues. Per the germline V gene, CDR1 is MNHEY and CDR2 is SVGAGI. The CDR3 here is CASRQNQGAFYEQYF. CDR3 bases: TGTGCCAGCAGACAGAATCAGGGAGCCTTTTACGAGCAGTACTTC.

This clone is a singleton in its sample. DNA of the CDR3: TGTGCCACCAGCAGCCCCCCGGGGATTCAAGAGACCCAGTACTTC. Its translation: CATSSPPGIQETQYF. The chain couples TRBV15 to TRBJ2-5; weak D call: TRBD2 (5 bases). Germline V lookup: CDR1 LNHNV, CDR2 YYDKDF (reference sequence). V was shortened by 3 bases and J by 2 bases, with 13 bases between the two germline ends. This CDR3 comprises 15 residues.

This sequence joins TRBV29-1 and TRBJ2-3, with a tentative D call TRBD1 (6 bases). V was shortened by 0 bases and J by 7 bases, with 8 bases between the two germline ends. The CDR3 contains 12 residues. The germline CDR1 and CDR2 sequences are SQVTM and ANQGSEA. The CDR3 region has the DNA TGCAGCGTTGAAGAAGGGGGATATACGCAGTATTTT. Translation gives CSVEEGGYTQYF.